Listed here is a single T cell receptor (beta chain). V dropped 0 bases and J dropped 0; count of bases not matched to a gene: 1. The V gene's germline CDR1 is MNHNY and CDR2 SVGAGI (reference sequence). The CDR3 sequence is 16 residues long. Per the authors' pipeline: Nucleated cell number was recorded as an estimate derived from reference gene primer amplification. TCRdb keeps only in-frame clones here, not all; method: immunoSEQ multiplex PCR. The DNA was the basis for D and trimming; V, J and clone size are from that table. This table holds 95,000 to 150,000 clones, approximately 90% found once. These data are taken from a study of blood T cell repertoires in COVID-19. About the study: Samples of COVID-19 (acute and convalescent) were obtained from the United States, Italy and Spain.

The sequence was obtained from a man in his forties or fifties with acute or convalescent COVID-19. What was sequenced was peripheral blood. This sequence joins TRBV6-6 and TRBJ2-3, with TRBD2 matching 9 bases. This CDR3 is CASSYSLAGSTDTQYF. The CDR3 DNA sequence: TGTGCCAGCAGTTACTCCCTAGCGGGGAGCACAGATACGCAGTATTTT.